A selection of T cell receptor beta chains follows, all from one sample in a study of blood T cell repertoires in COVID-19. Assay used: immunoSEQ multiplex PCR; TCRdb lists only in-frame clones, some missing. The table records roughly 110,000 clones, more than 70% of them present only once. The sample was peripheral blood. These TCRs come from a human donor in a cohort sampled during active COVID-19. Each CDR3 is given with its conserved first and last residue. The D gene is left open where the match is weak. Size is omitted from some rows. Given values are once, few, many or a class for expanded clones.

>TRBJ2-7|.|TRBD2|TRBV28
CASSGGRAYEQYF
TGTGCCAGCAGCGGCGGGAGGGCCTACGAGCAGTACTTC
>TRBJ2-7|.|TRBD2|TRBV10-3
CAISESVAGSSYEQYF
TGTGCCATCAGTGAGTCCGTAGCGGGAAGCTCCTACGAGCAGTACTTC
>TRBJ1-3|.|TRBD1|TRBV6-5
CASSVTGSAGNTIYF
TGTGCCAGCAGCGTGACAGGGTCAGCTGGAAACACCATATATTTT
>TRBJ1-2|.|.|TRBV11-2
CASRQNRVNGYTF
TGTGCCAGCAGACAAAACAGGGTTAATGGCTACACCTTC
>TRBJ1-1|.|.|TRBV5-5
CASSSSIGAVNTEAFF
TGTGCCAGCAGCTCCTCTATAGGGGCAGTGAACACTGAAGCTTTCTTT
>TRBJ2-7|.|.|TRBV28
CASTLREPYEQYF
TGTGCCAGCACCCTACGGGAGCCCTACGAGCAGTACTTC
>TRBJ2-1|.|TRBD2|TRBV6-2/TRBV6-3
CASSRGASGRWNEQFF
TGTGCCAGCAGCCGCGGGGCTAGCGGGAGGTGGAATGAGCAGTTCTTC
>TRBJ2-1|.|TRBD2|TRBV4-3
CASSQDFGLAFNEQFF
TGCGCCAGCAGCCAAGATTTCGGACTAGCCTTCAATGAGCAGTTCTTC
>TRBJ2-2|.|.|TRBV10-3
CAISESGPQIRGTGELFF
TGTGCCATCAGTGAGTCGGGCCCCCAAATTAGGGGAACCGGGGAGCTGTTTTTT
>TRBJ1-3|.|.|TRBV7-9
CASSLGGSGNTIYF
TGTGCCAGCAGCTTAGGAGGGTCTGGAAACACCATATATTTT
>TRBJ1-5|.|.|TRBV18
CASSPPGQGSQPQHF
TGTGCCAGCTCACCACCGGGCCAGGGTAGTCAGCCCCAGCATTTT
>TRBJ1-4|many|.|TRBV6-2/TRBV6-3
CASSYYGDAATNEKLFF
TGTGCCAGCAGTTATTACGGGGATGCCGCAACTAATGAAAAACTGTTTTTT
>TRBJ1-1|.|.|TRBV7-9
CASSLAQVAEAFF
TGTGCCAGCAGCTTAGCGCAGGTGGCTGAAGCTTTCTTT
>TRBJ2-3|few|.|TRBV19
CASSRAYSTDTQYF
TGTGCCAGTAGCAGGGCATATAGCACAGATACGCAGTATTTT
>TRBJ2-7|.|.|TRBV7-2
CASSYLNYFSYEQYF
TGTGCCAGCAGCTACCTCAACTATTTCTCCTACGAGCAGTACTTC
>TRBJ2-3|once|.|TRBV5-5
CASSFQGLAELTDTQYF
TGTGCCAGCAGCTTCCAAGGGTTAGCGGAACTCACAGATACGCAGTATTTT
>TRBJ1-5|.|.|TRBV18
CASSPVDRGQPQHF
TGTGCCAGCTCACCGGTCGATCGGGGGCAGCCCCAGCATTTT
>TRBJ2-7|.|.|TRBV20-1
CSAGGSYEQYF
TGCAGTGCAGGAGGTAGCTACGAGCAGTACTTC
>TRBJ1-4|.|TRBD1|TRBV5-1
CASSRRTGTGEKLFF
TGCGCCAGCAGCCGAAGGACAGGGACAGGTGAAAAACTGTTTTTT
>TRBJ1-2|.|.|TRBV11-1
CASSPQRTTAYGYTF
TGTGCCAGCAGCCCACAGAGGACTACGGCCTATGGCTACACCTTC
>TRBJ2-3|.|TRBD1|TRBV5-1
CASSETGPDTQYF
TGCGCCAGCAGCGAGACAGGGCCAGATACGCAGTATTTT
>TRBJ1-2|.|.|TRBV3-1/TRBV3-2
CASSQTPTGDRIHYGYTF
TGTGCCAGCAGCCAGACACCGACTGGAGACAGGATACACTATGGCTACACCTTC
>TRBJ1-1|.|.|TRBV12-3/TRBV12-4
CASSPRQEAFF
TGTGCCAGCAGCCCCCGACAGGAAGCTTTCTTT
>TRBJ2-1|few|TRBD2|TRBV9
CASSVASGRNEQFF
TGTGCCAGCAGCGTAGCTAGCGGGAGAAATGAGCAGTTCTTC
>TRBJ2-1|once|.|TRBV30
CAWRRGLSYNEQFF
TGTGCCTGGAGGAGGGGACTCTCCTACAATGAGCAGTTCTTC
>TRBJ1-4|.|TRBD1|TRBV3-1/TRBV3-2
CASSQFKPTGGGEKLFF
TGTGCCAGCAGCCAATTCAAACCTACAGGGGGAGGTGAAAAACTGTTTTTT
>TRBJ2-3|.|TRBD2|TRBV6-6
CASSSERGWGTDTQYF
TGTGCCAGCAGTTCCGAGCGGGGTTGGGGCACAGATACGCAGTATTTT
>TRBJ1-2|once|TRBD1|TRBV18
CASSADRDGYTF
TGTGCCAGCTCAGCGGACAGGGACGGCTACACCTTC
>TRBJ2-2|.|TRBD2|TRBV19
CASRGTSANTGELFF
TGTGCCAGTAGGGGGACTAGCGCAAACACCGGGGAGCTGTTTTTT
>TRBJ2-7|.|.|TRBV30
CAYGQNYEQYF
TGTGCCTACGGACAGAACTACGAGCAGTACTTC
>TRBJ2-3|.|TRBD2|TRBV6-6
CASTQGGRVDTQYF
TGTGCCAGCACCCAAGGCGGGAGGGTTGATACGCAGTATTTT
>TRBJ1-2|few|.|TRBV19
CASSMGGYNYGYTF
TGTGCCAGTAGTATGGGAGGATATAACTATGGCTACACCTTC
>TRBJ1-2|.|TRBD1|TRBV10-3
CAIRGTGTNYGYTF
TGTGCCATCAGGGGGACAGGAACCAACTATGGCTACACCTTC
>TRBJ2-1|.|.|TRBV7-2
CASSSTGSSYNEQFF
TGTGCCAGCAGCTCCACAGGGAGCTCCTACAATGAGCAGTTCTTC
>TRBJ2-1|.|TRBD2|TRBV7-2
CASSSIVAGTYNEQFF
TGTGCCAGCAGCTCGATCGTAGCGGGAACCTACAATGAGCAGTTCTTC